Only a few counts were recorded for the clone carrying this T cell receptor (beta chain). Its antigen is as yet unknown. This sample was included in a study of Ad26.COV2.S vaccination and SARS-CoV-2 variants. Study at large: As a participant in COV1001, the donor was in the Ad26.COV2.S trial arm. Findings and caveats of the study: After vaccination, substantial breadth of spike-specific CD8+ and CD4+ responses was reported. Researchers cautioned that TCR breadth and depth analyses may have underestimated total T cell responses.

The ends lost 6 bases at V and 2 bases at J; junction bases unmatched: 7. The CDR3 loop spans 15 amino acids. Germline V CDR1 and CDR2: LNHDA, SQIVND (reference sequence). As to treatment: 19 received Ad26.COV2.S at low or high dose, single or two shots; 5 received placebo; per-sample allocation not given. All samples were drawn on day 63, counting from the first vaccine or placebo injection. An Ad26 vector expressing Wuhan-strain SARS-CoV-2 spike served as the vaccine. Method: immunoSEQ multiplex PCR; TCRdb's copy keeps in-frame clones and lacks some. The repertoire consists of some 390,000 clones, with around 91% occurring once and the leading ten covering 1.5% to 2%.

The sequence came from a person aged 18-65 years who received the Ad26.COV2.S COVID-19 vaccine or a placebo. This sample comprised peripheral blood, obtained in a trial of Ad26.COV2.S vaccine versus placebo. The chain joins TRBV19 to TRBJ2-1; 7 positions match TRBD1. The CDR3 spells CASRPDRSTYNEQFF. The CDR3 DNA follows: TGTGCCAGTAGGCCGGACAGGTCCACCTACAATGAGCAGTTCTTC.